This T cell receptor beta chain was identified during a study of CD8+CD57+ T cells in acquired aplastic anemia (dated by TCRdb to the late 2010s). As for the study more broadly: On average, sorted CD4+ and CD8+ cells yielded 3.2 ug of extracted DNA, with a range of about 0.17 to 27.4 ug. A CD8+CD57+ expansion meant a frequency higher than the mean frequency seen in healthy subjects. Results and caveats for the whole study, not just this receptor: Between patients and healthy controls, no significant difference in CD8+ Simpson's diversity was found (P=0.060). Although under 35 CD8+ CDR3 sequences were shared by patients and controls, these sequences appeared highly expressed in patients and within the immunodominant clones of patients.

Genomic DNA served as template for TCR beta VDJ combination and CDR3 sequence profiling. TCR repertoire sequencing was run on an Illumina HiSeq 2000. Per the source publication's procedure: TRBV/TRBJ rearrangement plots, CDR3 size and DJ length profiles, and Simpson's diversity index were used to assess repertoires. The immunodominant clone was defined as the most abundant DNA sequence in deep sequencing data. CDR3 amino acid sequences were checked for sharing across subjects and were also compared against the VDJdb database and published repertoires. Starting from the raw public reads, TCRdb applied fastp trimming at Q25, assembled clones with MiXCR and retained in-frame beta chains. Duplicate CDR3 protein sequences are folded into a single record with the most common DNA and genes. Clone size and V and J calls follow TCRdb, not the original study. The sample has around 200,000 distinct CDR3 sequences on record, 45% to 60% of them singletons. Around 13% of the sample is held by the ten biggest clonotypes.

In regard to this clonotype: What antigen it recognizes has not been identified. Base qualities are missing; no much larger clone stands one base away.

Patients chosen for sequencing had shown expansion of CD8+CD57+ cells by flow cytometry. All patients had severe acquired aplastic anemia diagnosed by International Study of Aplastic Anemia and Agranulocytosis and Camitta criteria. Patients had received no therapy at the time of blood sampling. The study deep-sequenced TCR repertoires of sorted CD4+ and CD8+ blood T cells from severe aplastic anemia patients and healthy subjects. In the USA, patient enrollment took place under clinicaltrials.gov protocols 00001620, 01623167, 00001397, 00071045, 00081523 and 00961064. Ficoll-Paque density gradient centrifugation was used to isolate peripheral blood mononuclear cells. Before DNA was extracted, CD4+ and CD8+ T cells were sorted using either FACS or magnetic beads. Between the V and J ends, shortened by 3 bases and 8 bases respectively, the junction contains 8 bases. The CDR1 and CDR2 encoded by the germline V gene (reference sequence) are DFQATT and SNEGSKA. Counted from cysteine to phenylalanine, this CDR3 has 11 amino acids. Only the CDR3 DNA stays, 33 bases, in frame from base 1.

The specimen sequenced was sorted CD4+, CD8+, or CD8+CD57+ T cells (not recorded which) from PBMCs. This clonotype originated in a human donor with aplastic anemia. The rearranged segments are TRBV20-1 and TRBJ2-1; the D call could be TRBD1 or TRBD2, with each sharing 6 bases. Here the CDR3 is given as CSASGGHEQFF. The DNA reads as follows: TGCAGTGCTAGCGGGGGCCATGAGCAGTTCTTC.